One and the same sample provided the 32 T cell receptor beta chains below, sequenced in a study of blood T cells in healthy people across ages. Next came a second PCR, run for about 7 to 12 cycles, which used a sample-barcoded 5' primer along with a J-beta primer mix. Via MiXCR, TCRdb re-called the 5' RACE reads, giving one row per CDR3 protein. The sample carries approximately 690,000 distinct CDR3 sequences, about 54% recorded once. Material: blood. The receptors come from a man in his fifties or sixties in good health.

This chain uses TRBV6-1 with TRBJ1-2; 8 nucleotides line up with TRBD1. CDR1 and CDR2 (germline): MNHNS, SASEGT. V gave up 3 bases and J gave up 5 bases; unmatched junction bases: 11. The CDR3 contains 16 residues. The CDR3 DNA reads as TGTGCCAGCAGTGAGCGTGTAGGACAGGGCCGATATGGCTACACCTTC. It yields the protein CASSERVGQGRYGYTF.

The V call is TRBV5-1, the J call TRBJ1-3, with 8 bases identical to TRBD1. The CDR3 consists of 18 residues. Germline V gene sequence: CDR1 SGHRS, CDR2 YFSETQ. After removal of 4 bases from V and 0 bases from J, the junction contained 12 bases not matched to a gene. DNA of the CDR3: TGCGCCAGCAGCCCATCGCCGGGACAGGAGCTCTCTGGAAACACCATATATTTT. Amino acids: CASSPSPGQELSGNTIYF.

The genes are TRBV10-3 and TRBJ2-3; tentative D call: TRBD1 (6 bases). This CDR3 has 13 amino acids. The V and J ends lost 7 bases and 5 bases respectively, with 13 bases between them. The germline V gene encodes CDR1 ENHRY and CDR2 SYGVKD. Written as DNA, the CDR3 is TGTGCCATCACCCGACAGGAAAGAGATACGCAGTATTTT. It is translated as CAITRQERDTQYF.

The chain links TRBV10-3 to TRBJ2-1; D unclear. This CDR3 spans 11 amino acids. The germline gives CDR1 ENHRY, CDR2 SYGVKD. The germline V and J ends were trimmed by 6 bases and 10 bases, with 10 bases remaining between them. The CDR3 sequence: CAIRNDAEQFF. The DNA of the CDR3 is TGTGCCATCAGAAACGACGCCGAGCAGTTCTTC.

J is TRBJ2-2 and V is TRBV4-2; 8 bases fit TRBD2. The CDR3 spans 15 residues. V shed 5 bases and J 2 bases; nucleotides not matched to a gene: 4. CDR1 LGHNA and CDR2 YNFKEQ come from the germline V gene. As DNA, the CDR3 is TGTGCCAGCAGCACCGCGGGGGGAAACACCGGGGAGCTGTTTTTT. Residues: CASSTAGGNTGELFF.

This clonotype occurred a few times. The chain carries TRBV6-2 or TRBV6-3 and TRBJ2-1; the D gene is possibly TRBD2 (6 bases). Germline CDR1 and CDR2: MNHEY and SVGEGT. The V end lost 7 bases, the J end lost 6 bases, and 13 bases lay between the germline ends. CDR3 size: 13 residues. In DNA form, the CDR3 reads TGTGCCAGCACACGGCTAGCGCGCAATGAGCAGTTCTTC. Translating it yields CASTRLARNEQFF.

J is TRBJ1-2 and V is TRBV7-2; D uncertain. The CDR3 extends over 14 amino acids. The V gene's germline CDR1 is SGHTA and CDR2 FQGNSA. Trimming stripped 1 base from V and 2 bases from J, with 8 bases between. CDR3 loop: CASSLGTVNYGYTF. CDR3 bases: TGTGCCAGCAGCTTAGGGACGGTGAACTATGGCTACACCTTC.

The V gene is TRBV11-2, the J gene TRBJ2-1; 7 bases fit TRBD1. Per the germline V gene, CDR1 is SGHAT and CDR2 is FQNNGV. Losses at the gene ends were 5 bases for V and 7 bases for J; bases not matched to a gene: 17. The CDR3 spans 17 residues. CDR3 sequence (DNA): TGTGCCAGCAGCCGTCCCCCGGGACAGCCCTACGAAAATGAGCAGTTCTTC. Translating it yields CASSRPPGQPYENEQFF.

This clonotype turned up a few times. V and J are TRBV27 and TRBJ2-1, with D unresolved. CDR1 and CDR2 (germline): MNHEY, SMNVEV (reference sequence). Trimming left V 6 bases short and J 15 bases short, with 15 bases between. The CDR3 contains 11 residues. As DNA, the CDR3 is TGTGCCAGCAGGCTGGCAGGAGTGGCGTTCTTC. It encodes CASRLAGVAFF.

A note on this clonotype: A junction boundary mismatches the germline segment, possibly from a read error. This chain connects TRBV7-8 to TRBJ1-2; the match to TRBD1 covers 7 bases. CDR1 is SGHVS, CDR2 FQNEAQ, per germline. The CDR3 has 18 amino acids. The chain's CDR3 is CASSLAFSGQVTNYGYTF. CDR3 DNA: TGTGCCAGCAGCTTAGCGTTTTCAGGACAGGTCACTAACTACGGCTACACCTTC.

The chain combines TRBV7-8 with TRBJ1-4; unclear D gene. CDR3 length equals 18 residues. Trimming removed 3 bases at V and 0 bases at J, with 17 bases between. Germline values: CDR1 SGHVS, CDR2 FQNEAQ. The CDR3 DNA reads TGTGCCAGCAGCTTTTCCCCTGCCGGGGTCTCAACTAATGAAAAACTGTTTTTT. Its protein is CASSFSPAGVSTNEKLFF.

In this sample, this clonotype turned up a few times. This rearrangement joins TRBV18 to TRBJ2-1; TRBD1 matches at 9 bases. Germline V gene lookup returns CDR1 KGHSH and CDR2 LQKENI. V trimming: 6 bases; J trimming: 7 bases; junction bases outside the gene matches: 7. The CDR3 totals 14 residues. Written as DNA, the CDR3 is TGTGCCAGCTCTCCTAACAGGGGGCGGAATGAGCAGTTCTTC. Protein: CASSPNRGRNEQFF.

This clonotype was detected once. A read error may be the cause here, since a much bigger clone is one base away. V is TRBV5-1 and J is TRBJ2-1; 11 bases are a match to TRBD2. Per germline, CDR1 SGHRS and CDR2 YFSETQ. The J segment lost 9 bases and the V segment lost 10 bases, leaving 9 bases of the junction unmatched. CDR3 length: 13 residues. In DNA form, the CDR3 reads TGCGCCGGCGCCGCGGGGACTAGCGGTGAGCAGTTCTTC. Its translation: CAGAAGTSGEQFF.

This clonotype was found a few times. The CDR3 bases are TGTGCCATCAGTGAGTCTGACAGGGGAAATGAAAAACTGTTTTTT. Protein sequence: CAISESDRGNEKLFF. This chain connects TRBV10-3 to TRBJ1-4; 8 bases line up with TRBD1. In germline, CDR1 is ENHRY, CDR2 SYGVKD. The V segment lost 0 bases and the J segment 5 bases; nucleotides outside the gene matches: 2. This CDR3 contains 15 residues.

The rearrangement links TRBV12-3 or TRBV12-4 to TRBJ2-1, with 11 bases fitting TRBD2. V trimming: 8 bases; J trimming: 4 bases; junction bases outside the gene matches: 7. The CDR3 sequence is 15 residues long. Here the CDR3 DNA reads TGTGCCAGCCTCCCCGGGACTAGCGGATACAATGAGCAGTTCTTC. Amino acids: CASLPGTSGYNEQFF.

This clonotype was detected only a few times. The chain employs TRBV6-5 and TRBJ2-5; D is unclear. The CDR3 contains 13 residues. With 5 bases removed from V and 8 bases from J, the gap between germline ends came to 15 bases. Per germline, CDR1 MNHEY and CDR2 SVGAGI. This chain's CDR3 is CASSTGVPHTQYF. In nucleotides, the CDR3 is TGTGCCAGCAGTACTGGGGTCCCCCACACCCAGTACTTC.

This clonotype was seen a single time. The gene calls are TRBV20-1 and TRBJ1-2; a possible D gene is TRBD1 (6 bases). Germline V gene data show CDR1 as DFQATT and CDR2 as SNEGSKA (reference sequence). This CDR3 comprises 16 residues. With 1 base removed from V and 5 bases from J, the gap between germline ends came to 20 bases. CDR3 nucleotides: TGCAGTGCTAGAGCTACCGGGGGCTTGCGAGTATATGGCTACACCTTC. Its translation is CSARATGGLRVYGYTF.

V and J are TRBV7-2 and TRBJ2-1; 14 bases agree with TRBD2. This CDR3 contains 18 residues. Germline assignment: CDR1 SGHTA and CDR2 FQGNSA. J gave up 8 bases and V 4 bases, and 13 bases lay outside the gene matches. DNA for the CDR3: TGTGCCAGCAGCTCCCCGGGGACTAGCGGGGGCTTCTGGGATGAGCAGTTCTTC. Encoded protein: CASSSPGTSGGFWDEQFF. Drawing the rest from reference TRBV7-2 and TRBJ2-1, the complete variable domain is GAGVSQSPSNKVTEKGKDVELRCDPISGHTALYWYRQSLGQGLEFLIYFQGNSAPDKSGLPSDRFSAERTGGSVSTLTIQRTQQEDSAVYLCASSSPGTSGGFWDEQFFGPGTRLTVL.

V and J are TRBV5-1 and TRBJ2-7; D might be TRBD1 or TRBD2, each matching 6 bases. The end of the DNA is better explained by TRBJ2-5, so the J call may be wrong. The CDR3 runs to 15 residues. CDR1 is SGHRS, CDR2 YFSETQ, per germline. The CDR3 DNA reads as TGCGCCAGCAGCTTGCAACGGGGGCAGTCGGAGACCCAGTACTTC. It codes for CASSLQRGQSETQYF.

As concerns this clonotype: One end of the junction varies from germline; a read error may be responsible. The chain links TRBV4-2 to TRBJ1-2; perhaps TRBD1 as D (6 bases). The germline gives CDR1 LGHNA, CDR2 YNFKEQ. The CDR3 sequence is 13 residues long. DNA for the CDR3: TGTGCCGGCAGCCAAGTCGGGGGCAAAGGCTACACCTTC. The encoded protein is CAGSQVGGKGYTF.

V usage is TRBV20-1 and J usage is TRBJ1-5; perhaps TRBD1 as D (6 bases). Germline CDR1 reads DFQATT; CDR2 reads SNEGSKA (reference sequence). V was trimmed by 3 bases and J by 6 bases, leaving 18 bases between them. The CDR3 is 15 amino acids. CDR3 DNA sequence: TGCAGTGCTAGGGCCTTCACAGGGCTGGGTCAGCCCCAGCATTTT. This codes for CSARAFTGLGQPQHF.

This chain uses TRBV27 with TRBJ2-1; weak D call: TRBD2 (7 bases). Germline CDR1 and CDR2: MNHEY and SMNVEV (reference sequence). CDR3 length equals 17 residues. Trimming removed 0 bases at V and 10 bases at J, with 22 bases between. CDR3 DNA: TGTGCCAGCAGTTTATCGGTGGCGGGGGCTGGCCTCTGGGAGCAGTTCTTC. This gives the protein CASSLSVAGAGLWEQFF.

This clonotype was seen only a few times. The CDR3 loop reads CASSQEWHDPYGYTF. The CDR3 DNA is TGCGCCAGCAGCCAAGAGTGGCACGACCCCTATGGCTACACCTTC. The genes are TRBV4-1 and TRBJ1-2; D not certain. Trimming cost V 0 bases and J 4 bases, with 12 bases left between them. This CDR3 comprises 15 residues. Per the germline V gene, CDR1 is MGHRA and CDR2 is YSYEKL.

The rearrangement joins TRBV11-2 to TRBJ2-1; 10 bases are shared with TRBD2. Germline lookup yields CDR1 SGHAT and CDR2 FQNNGV. V was pared by 5 bases and J by 8 bases, with 12 bases of the junction left unmatched. The CDR3 covers 16 residues. The CDR3 coding sequence is TGTGCCAGCAGCCCCAGAGCTAGCGGGAGTCGGGATGAGCAGTTCTTC. Amino acid sequence: CASSPRASGSRDEQFF.

The CDR3 DNA sequence: TGTGCCAGCAGCGTAGGGCAGGGGTCACCCCTCCACTTT. Amino acid sequence: CASSVGQGSPLHF. The rearrangement links TRBV9 to TRBJ1-6, with a tentative D call TRBD1 (6 bases). V lost 0 bases, J lost 10 bases, and 8 bases lay in between. This CDR3 has 13 residues. Germline assignment: CDR1 SGDLS and CDR2 YYNGEE.

The V call is TRBV9, the J call TRBJ2-5, with a weak D call TRBD2 (6 bases). The CDR3 has 15 amino acids. The germline gives CDR1 SGDLS, CDR2 YYNGEE. With 0 bases removed from V and 5 bases from J, the gap between germline ends came to 14 bases. DNA of the CDR3: TGTGCCAGCAGCGTAGGGGTCCGACTAGGCGAGACCCAGTACTTC. This gives the protein CASSVGVRLGETQYF.

The chain has TRBV5-5 and TRBJ1-4; D not resolved. The V gene's germline CDR1 is SGHKS and CDR2 YYEKEE (reference sequence). The length of the CDR3 is 15 residues. V was clipped by 4 bases and J by 0 bases, with 10 bases between them. CDR3 coding DNA: TGTGCCAGCAGCACTACACCAGCAACTAATGAAAAACTGTTTTTT. Amino acid sequence: CASSTTPATNEKLFF. Full variable domain (missing parts from reference TRBV5-5 and TRBJ1-4): DAGVTQSPTHLIKTRGQQVTLRCSPISGHKSVSWYQQVLGQGPQFIFQYYEKEERGRGNFPDRFSARQFPNYSSELNVNALLLGDSALYLCASSTTPATNEKLFFGSGTQLSVL.

The CDR3 protein is CASSQELAGAPNEQFF. The CDR3 region has the DNA TGTGCCAGCAGCCAAGAACTAGCGGGGGCCCCCAATGAGCAGTTCTTC. The chain couples TRBV4-2 to TRBJ2-1; TRBD2 matches at 11 bases. This CDR3 contains 16 residues. From germline, CDR1 is LGHNA and CDR2 YNFKEQ. V gave up 0 bases and J gave up 6 bases; unmatched junction bases: 4.

The chain joins TRBV29-1 to TRBJ2-2, with 9 positions matching TRBD1. V was clipped by 6 bases and J by 5 bases; unmatched bases: 7. This CDR3 region has 14 residues. The germline V gene encodes CDR1 SQVTM and CDR2 ANQGSEA. The CDR3 bases are TGCAGCGTGGGACGGACAGGGGCGACCGGGGAGCTGTTTTTT. Translation gives CSVGRTGATGELFF.

The V call is TRBV2, the J call TRBJ2-3; D is possibly TRBD2 (6 bases). The CDR3 spans 11 residues. Trimming took off 6 bases at V and 10 bases at J, with 11 bases between the two ends. Germline V gene lookup returns CDR1 SNHLY and CDR2 FYNNEI. The CDR3 DNA reads as TGTGCCAGCAGGCCCGAGCGGGCGCAGTATTTT. Translated: CASRPERAQYF.

The sample holds a few counts of this clonotype. As DNA, the CDR3 is TGTGCCAGCAGCTTAGGAGACAGGGGAAAGTACTTC. Protein product: CASSLGDRGKYF. This rearrangement joins TRBV7-9 to TRBJ2-7, with 8 bases matching TRBD1. The V gene end was trimmed by 1 base and the J gene end by 11 bases; junction bases not matched to a gene: 4. CDR1 is SEHNR, CDR2 FQNEAQ, per germline (reference sequence). The CDR3 is 12 residues long.

This clonotype was found many times. One base away lies a much larger clone, so this may be a sequencing read error. V gene TRBV9 combines with J gene TRBJ2-1; 8 bases fit TRBD2. The J call is doubtful: the DNA matches TRBJ2-7 better. The CDR3 runs to 15 residues. In germline, CDR1 is SGDLS, CDR2 YYNGEE. The CDR3 spells CASSVSGGAYNEQYF. The CDR3 DNA follows: TGTGCCAGCAGCGTCAGCGGGGGAGCTTACAATGAGCAGTACTTC.